This T cell receptor beta chain was documented in a study of Ad26.COV2.S vaccination and SARS-CoV-2 variants. Across the study: Administration of Ad26.COV2.S was intramuscular, either once or twice 56 days apart. Study-wide results and caveats: Vaccinees and placebo recipients showed similar non-spike TCR breadth. Post-vaccination breadth of spike-specific CD8+ and CD4+ T cell responses was reportedly substantial.

The germline gives CDR1 MNHEY, CDR2 SMNVEV (reference sequence). The CDR3 has 14 residues. V lost 5 bases and J 9 bases, leaving 14 bases between the germline ends. Treatment of the sample: some 20 received Ad26.COV2.S at low or high dose, single or two shots; a few received placebo; per-sample allocation not given. Specimens were obtained on day 63 following the first vaccine or placebo injection. Immunization relied on an Ad26 vector, which expressed Wuhan-strain SARS-CoV-2 spike. Worth noting for this clone: Its antigen is unknown.

The table came from immunoSEQ multiplex PCR; TCRdb's copy has only in-frame clones and leaves some out. The table records about 370,000 clones, about 88% of them present only once. The sequencing here drew on peripheral blood, taken in a trial of Ad26.COV2.S vaccine versus placebo. V usage is TRBV27 and J usage is TRBJ1-6; D is uncertain. The TCR originated in a person between 18 and 65 years old who received the Ad26.COV2.S COVID-19 vaccine or a placebo. CDR3 residues: CASSNSLGGSPLHF. DNA of the CDR3: TGTGCCAGCAGTAACAGCCTGGGCGGTTCACCCCTCCACTTT.